This T cell receptor (beta chain) derives from a study of control samples from healthy donors and cancer patients. This CDR3 region has 17 residues. After removal of 3 bases from V and 3 bases from J, the junction contained 13 bases not matched to a gene. Per the germline V gene, CDR1 is SGHDN and CDR2 is FVKESK. Profiled with immunoSEQ multiplex PCR; TCRdb holds only in-frame clones, not every one. The sample contains roughly 130,000 clones, approximately 90% of which appear only once. The TCR was taken from a man younger than 35 in good health. J is TRBJ2-5 and V is TRBV14, with 7 bases identical to TRBD1. Sequenced sample: blood. The CDR3 sequence is CASSQLSTGTDEETQYF. CDR3 coding DNA: TGTGCCAGCAGCCAGTTGTCGACCGGGACAGACGAAGAGACCCAGTACTTC.